Presented here are 18 T cell receptor beta chains from one specimen sequenced in a study of PD-1 blockade in classical Hodgkin lymphoma. Each patient experienced a relapse that followed autologous stem cell transplantation, and brentuximab vedotin exposure varied. Sequenced by immunoSEQ multiplex PCR; TCRdb stores in-frame clones only, minus some. The profile covers 2,000 or so clones, with around 83% appearing a single time and around 23% taken by the ten largest. The source was peripheral blood mononuclear cells (PBMCs), collected at baseline. Source of these receptors: a human donor with classical Hodgkin lymphoma.

The gene calls are TRBV18 and TRBJ2-7; D could derive from TRBD1 or TRBD2 (5 bases each). The CDR3 is 15 residues long. Germline loops: CDR1 KGHSH, CDR2 LQKENI. V was shortened by 2 bases and J by 0 bases, with 11 bases between the two germline ends. The CDR3 DNA reads as TGTGCCAGCTCACCAACGGGACCGTCCTCCTACGAGCAGTACTTC. Encoded protein: CASSPTGPSSYEQYF.

This clone qualifies as large. The gene calls are TRBV19 and TRBJ1-5; 11 positions match TRBD1. This CDR3 is built from 14 residues. The germline CDR1 and CDR2 sequences are LNHDA and SQIVND (reference sequence). V shed 5 bases, J shed 6 bases, and the junction held 3 bases outside the gene matches. CDR3 bases: TGTGCCAGTAGTCTAGGGACAGGGGGTCAGCCCCAGCATTTT. The encoded protein is CASSLGTGGQPQHF.

The CDR3 spells CASSRQGYEQFF. Written as DNA, the CDR3 is TGTGCCAGCAGCCGACAGGGCTATGAGCAGTTCTTC. The chain combines TRBV6-1 with TRBJ2-1, with TRBD1 matching 7 bases. CDR1 MNHNS and CDR2 SASEGT come from the germline V gene. The CDR3 is 12 amino acids. J lost 8 bases, V lost 6 bases, and 4 bases had no gene match.

The chain couples TRBV5-5 to TRBJ2-5; 7 bases fit TRBD2. The CDR3 is 17 residues long. CDR1 is SGHKS and CDR2 is YYEKEE in the germline V gene (reference sequence). The V and J ends lost 3 bases and 1 base, in that order; junction bases with no gene match: 12. CDR3 DNA sequence: TGTGCCAGCAGCTCGAATCGGGGACTAAGGGGCCAAGAGACCCAGTACTTC. It encodes CASSSNRGLRGQETQYF.

The rearrangement uses TRBV9 and TRBJ1-4, with D tentatively TRBD1 (6 bases). The CDR3 has 19 residues. Germline CDR1 and CDR2: SGDLS and YYNGEE. The V and J ends lost 2 bases and 0 bases respectively, with 20 bases between them. In nucleotides, the CDR3 is TGTGCCAGCAGCGTTCCCAAGGTGACAGGCCCCTCAACTAATGAAAAACTGTTTTTT. Its translation is CASSVPKVTGPSTNEKLFF.

The chain has TRBV6-1 and TRBJ2-3; D gene ambiguous. The germline V and J ends were trimmed by 10 bases and 4 bases, with 12 bases remaining between them. The CDR3 totals 12 residues. Germline V lookup: CDR1 MNHNS, CDR2 SASEGT. The CDR3 reads CAIGLDADTQYF. In nucleotides, the CDR3 is TGTGCCATCGGGCTAGATGCAGATACGCAGTATTTT.

The chain is built from TRBV7-9 and TRBJ2-7; 9 positions agree with TRBD1. Germline CDR1 is SEHNR and CDR2 is FQNEAQ (reference sequence). The V gene end was trimmed by 2 bases and the J gene end by 0 bases; junction bases not matched to a gene: 5. CDR3 length equals 16 residues. CDR3: CASSLITGQGSYEQYF. CDR3 nucleotides: TGTGCCAGCAGCTTAATAACGGGACAGGGCTCCTACGAGCAGTACTTC. The variable domain in full, completed from reference TRBV7-9 and TRBJ2-7, reads DTGVSQNPRHKITKRGQNVTFRCDPISEHNRLYWYRQTLGQGPEFLTYFQNEAQLEKSRLLSDRFSAERPKGSFSTLEIQRTEQGDSAMYLCASSLITGQGSYEQYFGPGTRLTVT.

In its sample, this clone ranks as hyperexpanded (1% or more). V gene TRBV28 combines with J gene TRBJ2-2; no firm D call. Germline loops: CDR1 MDHEN, CDR2 SYDVKM. V gave up 1 base and J gave up 6 bases, with 9 bases separating them. The CDR3 runs to 14 residues. As DNA, the CDR3 is TGTGCCAGCAGTTTATCGAGCGCGTCCGGGGAGCTGTTTTTT. Protein: CASSLSSASGELFF. The whole variable domain, remainder taken from reference TRBV28 and TRBJ2-2, is DVKVTQSSRYLVKRTGEKVFLECVQDMDHENMFWYRQDPGLGLRLIYFSYDVKMKEKGDIPEGYSVSREKKERFSLILESASTNQTSMYLCASSLSSASGELFFGEGSRLTVL.

This clone was counted between two and nine times. This CDR3 is also generated by other DNA sequences in the sample. The chain couples TRBV19 to TRBJ2-1, with D unresolved. CDR1 and CDR2 (germline): LNHDA, SQIVND (reference sequence). V shed 3 bases and J shed 9 bases, with 6 bases lying between them. CDR3 length: 11 amino acids. This chain's CDR3 is CASSMGLEQFF. The CDR3 DNA follows: TGTGCCAGTAGTATGGGCCTTGAGCAGTTCTTC.

This clone appeared once. V is TRBV4-3 and J is TRBJ2-7, with 8 bases matching TRBD2. The CDR3 sequence is 19 residues long. The J segment lost 3 bases and the V segment lost 0 bases, leaving 16 bases of the junction unmatched. The germline V gene has CDR1 LGHNA and CDR2 YSLEER. The DNA for the CDR3 is TGCGCCAGCAGCCAAGACTCTTTCCCCGTGGCGGGAGGAAACTACGAGCAGTACTTC. This codes for CASSQDSFPVAGGNYEQYF.

The V and J genes are TRBV19 and TRBJ1-2, with 8 positions matching TRBD1. V lost 3 bases, J lost 8 bases, and 8 bases stayed unmatched. This CDR3 is built from 14 residues. Germline V gives CDR1 LNHDA, CDR2 SQIVND (reference sequence). The CDR3 is CASSIGRGPGGYTF. In DNA, the CDR3 is TGTGCCAGTAGTATTGGCAGGGGGCCGGGGGGCTACACCTTC.

The CDR3 DNA follows: TGTGCCAGCAGTGAAGCGCTTTATCCATATGGCTACACCTTC. Its translation: CASSEALYPYGYTF. The chain carries TRBV2 and TRBJ1-2; D uncertain. Germline V CDR1 and CDR2: SNHLY, FYNNEI. Trimming removed 0 bases at V and 5 bases at J, with 10 bases between. The CDR3 is 14 residues long.

This chain joins TRBV5-1 and TRBJ1-4; 7 nucleotides align to TRBD1. There are 13 residues in the CDR3. Per the germline V gene, CDR1 is SGHRS and CDR2 is YFSETQ. J was trimmed by 8 bases and V by 4 bases; bases with no gene match: 5. CDR3 loop: CASSKGTVEKLFF. The CDR3 DNA reads as TGCGCCAGCAGCAAGGGGACAGTCGAAAAACTGTTTTTT.

CDR3 bases: TGTGCCAGCTCACAAGACAGGGGAGAGACCCAGTACTTC. The encoded protein is CASSQDRGETQYF. The chain is built from TRBV18 and TRBJ2-5; 8 bases line up with TRBD1. Germline V gives CDR1 KGHSH, CDR2 LQKENI. V trimming: 4 bases; J trimming: 4 bases; junction bases outside the gene matches: 2. The CDR3 is 13 amino acids. Full variable domain (remainder filled in from reference TRBV18 and TRBJ2-5): NAGVMQNPRHLVRRRGQEARLRCSPMKGHSHVYWYRQLPEEGLKFMVYLQKENIIDESGMPKERFSAEFPKEGPSILRIQQVVRGDSAAYFCASSQDRGETQYFGPGTRLLVL.

The rearrangement uses TRBV7-9 and TRBJ1-4; the D is unclear. This CDR3 is 16 amino acids long. Germline CDR1 reads SEHNR; CDR2 reads FQNEAQ (reference sequence). The germline V and J ends were trimmed by 2 bases and 8 bases, with 18 bases remaining between them. CDR3 nucleotides: TGTGCCAGCAGCTTAACCAGCCCCAACCCTGCGGAAAAACTGTTTTTT. As protein: CASSLTSPNPAEKLFF. The whole variable domain, filled in from reference TRBV7-9 and TRBJ1-4, reads DTGVSQNPRHKITKRGQNVTFRCDPISEHNRLYWYRQTLGQGPEFLTYFQNEAQLEKSRLLSDRFSAERPKGSFSTLEIQRTEQGDSAMYLCASSLTSPNPAEKLFFGSGTQLSVL.

The V call is TRBV10-3, the J call TRBJ1-1, with 7 bases identical to TRBD1. CDR1 ENHRY and CDR2 SYGVKD come from the germline V gene. The CDR3 runs to 12 residues. Trimming cost V 7 bases and J 5 bases; bases outside gene matches: 4. CDR3 DNA: TGTGCCATCACTCAGGGGGGGACTGAAGCTTTCTTT. This translates into CAITQGGTEAFF.

This CDR3 reads CASSYASGSDTDTQYF. CDR3 sequence (DNA): TGTGCCAGCAGTTACGCAAGCGGGTCCGACACAGATACGCAGTATTTT. The chain recombines TRBV7-3 with TRBJ2-3, with D maybe TRBD2 (6 bases). Trimming removed 6 bases at V and 2 bases at J, with 18 bases between. Per germline, CDR1 SGHTA and CDR2 FQGTGA. The CDR3 runs to 16 residues.

The chain employs TRBV15 and TRBJ2-7; 7 bases are shared with TRBD2. Germline V CDR1 and CDR2: LNHNV, YYDKDF (reference sequence). J lost 3 bases, V lost 0 bases, and 5 bases had no gene match. This CDR3 is built from 15 residues. The CDR3 here is CATSREAGNLYEQYF. CDR3 nucleotide sequence: TGTGCCACCAGCAGAGAAGCGGGGAACCTCTACGAGCAGTACTTC.